The present entry profiles one T cell receptor beta chain with its context. It lacks a known antigen. One base away there is no much larger clone; base qualities are not given. The germline V gene (reference sequence) sets CDR1 to LNHDA and CDR2 to SQIVND. The CDR3 spans 14 residues, from the cysteine through the phenylalanine. Of all the DNA, just the CDR3 is kept, 42 bases in frame from base 1. Cut back by 3 bases and 7 bases, the V and J ends lie 13 bases apart. The entry originates in a study of blood T cell repertoires in COVID-19 (TCRdb year 2020). Looking at the study overall: Collaborator samples came from the United States, Italy and Spain and covered acute and convalescent phases of COVID-19. Where available, HLA class I and class II types were taken from metadata supplied by the sample provider and were not determined by assay-based typing. Nearly every sample came with metadata listing a de-identified subject ID, COVID-19 status, age in years and sex. A freely available public database, intended as a resource for researchers studying the immune response to SARS-CoV-2, is where the repertoires were released. Subjects who had been exposed to COVID-19, were actively infected with it, or had recovered from it provided the deeply sampled blood TCRbeta repertoires that made up the dataset. The prospective study material was composed of cDNA or gDNA derived from T cells, B-cell-depleted T cells, or PBMCs. Samples came from the ongoing ImmuneRACE study (first 160 participants) plus 1,254 subjects from 6 global collaborators. The study at large found these results: The amount of clinical and demographic metadata varied by source and participant and was provided uncurated.

TCRbeta CDR3 regions were amplified from genomic DNA by means of the immunoSEQ Assay, a bias-controlled multiplex PCR. In the original analysis: Nucleated cell counts per sample were estimated from amplification of reference gene primers within the assay. Sequence reads were collapsed and filtered to measure the absolute abundance of every unique TCRbeta CDR3 rearrangement. For each sample, productive Simpson clonality was calculated by taking the square root of Simpson's diversity index across productive rearrangements. TCRdb mirrors the immuneACCESS table, restricted to in-frame sequences. Some clones are absent from its copies; in checked studies, under half trace to an unresolved V gene, and the reason for the others is unknown. That table gives V, J and clone size, and the DNA gave D and trimming. This sample gives about 230,000 clones in total; around 83% of them show up just once. The top ten constitute more than 0.75% of the sample.

Whole blood was collected in K2EDTA tubes by collaborating institutions according to the institutions' own protocols. For TCRbeta analysis, collaborators shipped samples as frozen whole blood, isolated PBMCs, or DNA extracted from either of those sample types. The origin of this receptor is a man in his forties with acute or convalescent COVID-19. Source material: peripheral blood. The chain uses TRBV19 and TRBJ1-5; the D gene is perhaps TRBD1, from 5 matching bases. The DNA is as follows: TGTGCCAGTAGTATCGGGCCAGGGCAGCAGCCCCAGCATTTT. The translation is CASSIGPGQQPQHF.